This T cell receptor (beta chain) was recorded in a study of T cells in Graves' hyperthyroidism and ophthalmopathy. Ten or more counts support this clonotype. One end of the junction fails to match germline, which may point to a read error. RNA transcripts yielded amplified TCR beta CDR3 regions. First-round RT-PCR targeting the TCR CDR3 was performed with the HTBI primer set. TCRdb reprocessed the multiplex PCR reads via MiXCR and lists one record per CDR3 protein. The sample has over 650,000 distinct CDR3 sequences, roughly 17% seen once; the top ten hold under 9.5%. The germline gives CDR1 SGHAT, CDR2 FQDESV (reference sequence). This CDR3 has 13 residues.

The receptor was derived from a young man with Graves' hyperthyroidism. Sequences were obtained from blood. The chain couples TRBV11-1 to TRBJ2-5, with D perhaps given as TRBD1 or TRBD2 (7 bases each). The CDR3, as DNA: TGTGCCAGCAGCCCCCAGGGGGGGACCGCGCGGAACTTC. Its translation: CASSPQGGTARNF.